This T cell receptor (beta chain) was observed in a study of T cell repertoires in cytomegalovirus infection. Using its own MiXCR run on the reads, TCRdb lists one record per CDR3 protein. This sample has hundreds of thousands of distinct CDR3 sequences, with about 24% found just once. The CDR3 sequence is 14 residues long. The ends were cut back, 1 base at V and 6 bases at J, with 11 bases in the middle. Germline V gene lookup returns CDR1 SGHVS and CDR2 FNYEAQ. In this sample, this clonotype turned up a few times. Specimen: CD8+ T cells from PBMCs. This clonotype was sampled from a human donor in good health (CMV status not recorded). Some clones in this sample may be carry-over from other donors' samples. This chain links TRBV7-6 with TRBJ2-3, with D hard to call. CDR3 coding DNA: TGTGCCAGCAGCTTAGGTCGGTCGCTGGATACGCAGTATTTT. Amino acids: CASSLGRSLDTQYF.